These T cell receptor beta chains were read from a single sample in a study of cytomegalovirus exposure and HLA in healthy donors. Sequencing used immunoSEQ multiplex PCR; TCRdb keeps in-frame clones, though not all of them. The sample carries a few hundred thousand clones, around 80% recorded once. Sequenced input: PBMCs. Every receptor here comes from a woman aged 55-69 years in good health and CMV-seropositive. Each CDR3 is given with its conserved first and last residue. The order of the fields is J gene, D gene, clone size, V gene, CDR3 protein, CDR3 DNA. D genes are given only for firm matches. Expanded clones are given a class, and other clones once, few, many or no size at all.

TRBJ2-2	-	-	TRBV5-4	CASSLVSGNTGELFF	TGTGCCAGCAGCTTGGTTTCGGGAAACACCGGGGAGCTGTTTTTT
TRBJ1-2	TRBD1	-	TRBV11-2	CASSLDQTGRRNGYTF	TGTGCCAGCAGCTTAGATCAGACAGGGAGGCGGAATGGCTACACCTTC
TRBJ2-1	-	-	TRBV19	CASSIGMGRHNEQFF	TGTGCCAGTAGTATAGGTATGGGGAGACACAATGAGCAGTTCTTC
TRBJ2-2	-	few	TRBV13	CASSLTGPNTGELFF	TGTGCCAGCAGCTTAACAGGGCCGAACACCGGGGAGCTGTTTTTT
TRBJ1-3	-	-	TRBV11-2	CASSPTEDSSGNTIYF	TGTGCCAGCAGCCCTACCGAAGACAGCTCTGGAAACACCATATATTTT
TRBJ2-6	-	few	TRBV15	CATSRDVGANVLTF	TGTGCCACCAGCAGAGATGTAGGGGCCAACGTCCTGACTTTC
TRBJ1-1	TRBD1	few	TRBV18	CASSGTGDSEAFF	TGTGCCAGCTCAGGGACAGGGGACAGTGAAGCTTTCTTT
TRBJ2-2	-	-	TRBV19	CASSPDRGSGELFF	TGTGCCAGTAGTCCCGACCGGGGGTCCGGGGAGCTGTTTTTT
TRBJ2-1	-	-	TRBV12-5	CASGLSISSYNEQFF	TGTGCTAGTGGTCTTAGCATAAGCTCCTACAATGAGCAGTTCTTC
TRBJ2-5	TRBD1	-	TRBV29-1	CSVLKQGRQTQYF	TGCAGCGTTCTGAAACAGGGGAGACAGACCCAGTACTTC
TRBJ2-7	TRBD1	-	TRBV28	CASSLRARGLLEQYF	TGTGCCAGCAGTTTGAGGGCCAGGGGGCTCCTCGAGCAGTACTTC
TRBJ1-2	TRBD1	-	TRBV27	CASSPTGVGIYGYTF	TGTGCCAGCAGCCCCACAGGGGTTGGGATCTATGGCTACACCTTC
TRBJ1-2	TRBD1	-	TRBV6-1	CASKKGQGRNYGYTF	TGTGCCAGCAAGAAAGGACAGGGAAGAAACTATGGCTACACCTTC
TRBJ2-3	TRBD2	once	TRBV29-1	CSVGSGRVEDTQYF	TGCAGCGTTGGTAGCGGGAGGGTGGAAGATACGCAGTATTTT
TRBJ1-2	-	few	TRBV9	CASSVVPQNYGYTF	TGTGCCAGCAGCGTAGTCCCCCAGAACTATGGCTACACCTTC
TRBJ2-7	TRBD1	-	TRBV5-6	CASSFPDRVHEQYF	TGTGCCAGCAGCTTTCCGGACAGGGTCCACGAGCAGTACTTC
TRBJ2-7	-	-	TRBV5-1	CASSLSGSDSYEQYF	TGCGCCAGCAGCCTCAGCGGGTCCGACTCCTACGAGCAGTACTTC
TRBJ2-7	TRBD1	-	TRBV7-9	CSSSPSGGVAYEQYF	TGTTCCAGCAGCCCCTCAGGGGGTGTCGCCTACGAGCAGTACTTC
TRBJ1-4	-	-	TRBV5-1	CASSEFATNEKLFF	TGCGCCAGCAGCGAGTTTGCAACTAATGAAAAACTGTTTTTT
TRBJ2-2	TRBD2	-	TRBV9	CASSSERGTNTGELFF	TGTGCCAGCAGCTCAGAGCGGGGCACGAACACCGGGGAGCTGTTTTTT
TRBJ2-7	TRBD1	-	TRBV5-1	CASSFQGAGEQYF	TGCGCCAGCAGCTTCCAGGGGGCGGGCGAGCAGTACTTC
TRBJ2-1	TRBD1	-	TRBV2	CANFRQGGINEQFF	TGTGCCAACTTTCGACAGGGTGGTATCAATGAGCAGTTCTTC
TRBJ1-2	TRBD1	-	TRBV28	CASRPGGGNYGYTF	TGTGCCAGCAGGCCAGGGGGCGGAAACTATGGCTACACCTTC
TRBJ2-3	TRBD1	-	TRBV5-6	CASSIQGPTDTQYF	TGTGCCAGCAGCATACAGGGGCCCACAGATACGCAGTATTTT
TRBJ2-3	TRBD2	-	TRBV5-1	CASSIGGAGGTDTQYF	TGCGCCAGCAGCATTGGAGGAGCGGGGGGCACAGATACGCAGTATTTT
TRBJ2-5	TRBD1	-	TRBV25-1	CASSVFDSGDRGLETQYF	TGTGCCAGCAGTGTATTCGATTCCGGGGACAGGGGTTTAGAGACCCAGTACTTC
TRBJ2-7	-	-	TRBV4-1	CASSQGGRASSYEQYF	TGCGCCAGCAGCCAAGGTGGCAGGGCCAGCTCCTACGAGCAGTACTTC
TRBJ1-1	-	-	TRBV7-9	CASSLAREAEAFF	TGTGCCAGCAGCTTAGCCAGGGAAGCTGAAGCTTTCTTT
TRBJ2-1	TRBD2	-	TRBV28	CASSGIGGALNEQFF	TGTGCCAGCAGTGGCATCGGGGGGGCCCTCAATGAGCAGTTCTTC
TRBJ1-1	-	-	TRBV5-1	CASSLGITGFTEAFF	TGCGCCAGCAGCTTGGGAATAACAGGGTTTACTGAAGCTTTCTTT
TRBJ2-6	-	-	TRBV7-8	CASSLVGLLAGANVLTF	TGTGCCAGCAGCTTAGTGGGACTCCTAGCGGGGGCCAACGTCCTGACTTTC
TRBJ2-3	-	-	TRBV25-1	CASSPGSRVARFVDTQYF	TGTGCCAGCAGCCCTGGTTCCCGAGTGGCCAGGTTCGTCGATACGCAGTATTTT
TRBJ1-5	-	-	TRBV19	CASRVAGADQPQHF	TGTGCCAGTAGGGTGGCAGGGGCTGATCAGCCCCAGCATTTT
TRBJ2-7	-	-	TRBV4-1	CASSQRAQDSFYEQYF	TGCGCCAGCAGCCAAAGGGCCCAGGACAGCTTCTACGAGCAGTACTTC
TRBJ1-1	TRBD1	-	TRBV27	CASSSGQGNTEAFF	TGTGCCAGCAGTAGCGGACAGGGGAACACTGAAGCTTTCTTT
TRBJ2-3	TRBD2	-	TRBV6-1	CASSAGTSGRTDTQYF	TGTGCCAGCAGTGCGGGGACTAGCGGGAGGACAGATACGCAGTATTTT
TRBJ2-1	TRBD1	few	TRBV11-2	CASSLLGGGPREQFF	TGTGCCAGCAGCTTACTAGGGGGCGGGCCCCGGGAGCAGTTCTTC
TRBJ2-3	-	-	TRBV7-2	CASSLVGQGGDTQYF	TGTGCCAGCAGCTTAGTGGGGCAGGGAGGAGATACGCAGTATTTT
TRBJ1-2	TRBD1	few	TRBV11-2	CASSLDRGTYGYTF	TGTGCCAGCAGCTTAGACAGGGGGACGTATGGCTACACCTTC
TRBJ2-7	-	-	TRBV6-1	CASSVEQVSYEQYF	TGTGCCAGCAGTGTCGAGCAGGTTTCGTACGAGCAGTACTTC
TRBJ2-6	TRBD1	-	TRBV6-5	CASSNTGGRDVLTF	TGTGCCAGCAGTAATACAGGGGGCCGAGACGTCCTGACTTTC
TRBJ2-1	-	few	TRBV12-5	CASGLGAIYNEQFF	TGTGCTAGTGGCCTTGGGGCAATCTACAATGAGCAGTTCTTC
TRBJ1-1	-	-	TRBV7-9	CASSSDGGAWTEAFF	TGTGCCAGCAGTTCCGACGGGGGGGCTTGGACTGAAGCTTTCTTT
TRBJ2-5	-	once	TRBV18	CASSPPSGQTETQYF	TGTGCCAGCTCACCACCGAGTGGGCAGACAGAGACCCAGTACTTC
TRBJ2-5	-	-	TRBV18	CASSPRGTTYQETQYF	TGTGCCAGCTCACCACGGGGCACCACGTACCAAGAGACCCAGTACTTC
TRBJ2-1	TRBD2	-	TRBV28	CASRRQGLAGEHEQFF	TGTGCCAGCAGACGACAGGGACTAGCGGGAGAACATGAGCAGTTCTTC
TRBJ2-1	-	-	TRBV6-1	CASIKQESSYNEQFF	TGTGCCAGCATAAAACAGGAGAGCTCCTACAATGAGCAGTTCTTC
TRBJ2-3	-	-	TRBV6-5	CASSYSQISTDTQYF	TGTGCCAGCAGTTACTCCCAGATAAGCACAGATACGCAGTATTTT
TRBJ2-3	-	-	TRBV6-1	CASRQSSTDTQYF	TGTGCCAGCCGACAGTCTAGCACAGATACGCAGTATTTT
TRBJ1-1	-	-	TRBV19	CASSQGHDTEAFF	TGTGCCAGTAGTCAGGGGCACGACACTGAAGCTTTCTTT
TRBJ2-3	TRBD2	once	TRBV11-1	CASSHASGSGDTQYF	TGTGCCAGCAGCCATGCTAGCGGGAGTGGAGATACGCAGTATTTT
TRBJ2-3	-	-	TRBV21-1	CASSRPPGLAGEGTDTQYF	TGTGCCAGCAGCAGGCCTCCGGGACTAGCGGGAGAGGGAACAGATACGCAGTATTTT
TRBJ1-1	TRBD1	-	TRBV18	CASSPWETGGVGTEAFF	TGTGCCAGCTCACCATGGGAGACAGGGGGCGTCGGCACTGAAGCTTTCTTT
TRBJ2-3	TRBD2	-	TRBV7-2	CASSRTSGGVSTDTQYF	TGTGCCAGCAGCCGGACTAGCGGGGGGGTGAGCACAGATACGCAGTATTTT
TRBJ2-3	-	-	TRBV5-1	CASSLEAGRTDTQYF	TGCGCCAGCAGCTTGGAGGCGGGCCGCACAGATACGCAGTATTTT
TRBJ1-6	-	-	TRBV5-1	CASRDISSPLHF	TGCGCCTCCAGGGATATTAGTTCACCCCTCCACTTT
TRBJ1-1	-	few	TRBV5-8	CASSYSRATIF	TGTGCCAGCAGCTACTCCAGGGCCACAATCTTT
TRBJ1-5	-	-	TRBV19	CASSGVRGQPQHF	TGTGCCAGTAGCGGGGTACGGGGTCAGCCCCAGCATTTT
TRBJ1-4	-	few	TRBV5-5	CASSLYNEKLFF	TGTGCCAGCAGCTTATATAATGAAAAACTGTTTTTT
TRBJ2-5	TRBD2	few	TRBV7-9	CASSYFTARGGYQETQYF	TGTGCCAGCAGCTATTTTACAGCTCGCGGGGGGTACCAAGAGACCCAGTACTTC